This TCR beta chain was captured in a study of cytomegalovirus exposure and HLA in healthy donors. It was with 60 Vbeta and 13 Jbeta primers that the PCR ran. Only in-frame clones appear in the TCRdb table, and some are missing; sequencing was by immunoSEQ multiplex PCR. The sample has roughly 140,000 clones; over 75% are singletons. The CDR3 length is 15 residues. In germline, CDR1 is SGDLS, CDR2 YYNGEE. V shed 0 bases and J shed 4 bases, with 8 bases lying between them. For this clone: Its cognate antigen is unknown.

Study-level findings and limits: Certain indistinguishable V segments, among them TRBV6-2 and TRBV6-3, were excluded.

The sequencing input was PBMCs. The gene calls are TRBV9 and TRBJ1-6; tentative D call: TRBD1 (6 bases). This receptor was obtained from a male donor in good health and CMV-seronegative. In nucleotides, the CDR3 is TGTGCCAGCAGCGTAGCAGGACAGTATAATTCACCCCTCCACTTT. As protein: CASSVAGQYNSPLHF.